This T cell receptor (beta chain) was documented in a study of T-cell reconstitution after alpha-beta-depleted transplantation in children. Library preparation (for TCRbeta) was performed with unique molecular identifiers. TCRdb re-derived calls from the PCR reads in MiXCR, one entry per CDR3 protein. The repertoire holds about 440,000 distinct CDR3 sequences, roughly 43% seen once, with roughly a quarter in the top ten. The CDR3 runs to 14 residues. Germline CDR1 and CDR2: MGHRA and YSYEKL. V lost 0 bases and J lost 6, with 9 bases in between. The TCR sequence derives from a girl aged 2 to 9 with aplastic anemia, due to receive a stem cell transplant. Sequencing used PBMCs, obtained before TCRalphabeta/CD19-depleted stem cell transplant. J is TRBJ2-1 and V is TRBV4-1; D not certain. In DNA, the CDR3 is TGCGCCAGCAGCCAAGAACCGGTCCGCAATGAGCAGTTCTTC. This gives the protein CASSQEPVRNEQFF.